A selection of T cell receptor beta chains follows, all from one sample in a study of shared clonotypes between healthy human individuals. This table comes from immunoSEQ multiplex PCR, and its TCRdb copy is limited to in-frame clones, with some not included. This sample has approximately 720,000 clones, with around 72% found just once. Material: memory CD4+ T cells sorted from blood. The origin of the receptors is a woman between 25 and 40 years old in good health. Each CDR3 is given with its conserved first and last residue. The D gene is left open where the match is weak. The listing skips clone size in some rows; elsewhere it reads once, few, many or a size class.

v_call,cdr3_length,d_call,clone_size,j_call,cdr3_nt,cdr3_aa
TRBV6-5,14,TRBD2,NA,TRBJ2-5,TGTGCCAGCAGTTTGGCGGGAGGGCGGGAGACCCAGTACTTC,CASSLAGGRETQYF
TRBV7-2,16,NA,NA,TRBJ2-1,TGTGCCAGCAGCTCGACGACTAGGGGTGGGTCCAATGAGCAGTTCTTC,CASSSTTRGGSNEQFF
TRBV27,13,NA,many,TRBJ1-2,TGTGCCAGCAGTTCCTACAGGGTAGATGGCTACACCTTC,CASSSYRVDGYTF
TRBV15,13,NA,NA,TRBJ2-3,TGTGCCACCAGCAGACTTACAGGGGATACGCAGTATTTT,CATSRLTGDTQYF
TRBV27,14,NA,NA,TRBJ2-3,TGTGCCAGCAATGGCGGGATGATAACAGATACGCAGTATTTT,CASNGGMITDTQYF
TRBV10-3,14,NA,NA,TRBJ2-7,TGTGCCATCAGTGAAGGCGGCCCGACCTACGAGCAGTACTTC,CAISEGGPTYEQYF
TRBV6-9,14,TRBD1,NA,TRBJ2-7,TGTGCCAGCAGTTTGGGGACAGGGGTCCACGAGCAGTACTTC,CASSLGTGVHEQYF
TRBV29-1,13,NA,NA,TRBJ2-3,TGCAGCGTCCAGGTTGGGAGCACAGATACGCAGTATTTT,CSVQVGSTDTQYF
TRBV28,13,TRBD1,NA,TRBJ2-3,TGTGCCAGCAGTCTACCGGGACAGGTTACGCAGTATTTT,CASSLPGQVTQYF
TRBV19,14,TRBD1,NA,TRBJ1-5,TGTGCCAGTAGCGAGACAGGGGGCAATCAGCCCCAGCATTTT,CASSETGGNQPQHF
TRBV5-1,16,TRBD2,few,TRBJ2-1,TGCGCCAGCAGCGGAATAGCGGGAGGGTCCTACAATGAGCAGTTCTTC,CASSGIAGGSYNEQFF
TRBV30,17,TRBD2,once,TRBJ2-3,TGTGCCTGGACTATACCGGGACTAGCGGGGGTCACAGATACGCAGTATTTT,CAWTIPGLAGVTDTQYF
TRBV28,14,NA,NA,TRBJ1-1,TGTGCCAGCAGTCCCGGACAGAAGAACACTGAAGCTTTCTTT,CASSPGQKNTEAFF
TRBV7-2,15,TRBD2,NA,TRBJ2-7,TGTGCCAGCATCCTCCCGGGACTACTACACTACGAGCAGTACTTC,CASILPGLLHYEQYF
TRBV5-5,14,NA,few,TRBJ2-7,TGTGCCAGCAGCCTCGCCCCGGACGGCGCCGTGGAGTACTTC,CASSLAPDGAVEYF
TRBV29-1,13,NA,NA,TRBJ2-5,TGCAGCGTGTCTAAGGGGCCCTCGTGGGAGCAGTACTTC,CSVSKGPSWEQYF
TRBV27,16,TRBD1,few,TRBJ2-7,TGTGCCAGCAGTGTTAGATACAGGGGCGGATCCTACGAGCAGTACTTC,CASSVRYRGGSYEQYF
TRBV28,15,NA,NA,TRBJ2-7,TGTGCCAGCAGGGAAACCGGGACAAAAGCCTACGAGCAGTACTTC,CASRETGTKAYEQYF
TRBV27,18,TRBD2,NA,TRBJ2-1,TGTGCCAGCAGTCGGGAGGGATTTACTAGCGGGAGGGGGGATGAGCAGTTCTTC,CASSREGFTSGRGDEQFF
TRBV5-1,13,NA,NA,TRBJ2-7,TGCGCCAGCAGCCTGAGGACTTCCTACGAGCAGTACTTC,CASSLRTSYEQYF
TRBV1,16,NA,NA,TRBJ2-7,TGCACCAGCAGCCAAGAGGGGGGACGGGAGGGGTACGAGCAGTACTTC,CTSSQEGGREGYEQYF
TRBV9,15,NA,NA,TRBJ1-1,TGTGCCAGCAGCGACTCACTGAGGGGGAACACTGAAGCTTTCTTT,CASSDSLRGNTEAFF
TRBV5-1,14,TRBD2,NA,TRBJ2-3,TGCGCCAGCAGACCCGGACTAGCGGCTGATACGCAGTATTTT,CASRPGLAADTQYF
TRBV5-6,14,NA,NA,TRBJ1-2,TGTGCCAGCAGCTTAATTCACGGGGCAGACGGCTACACCTTC,CASSLIHGADGYTF
TRBV7-9,15,NA,NA,TRBJ1-3,TGTGCCAGCAGCGATACACCGAGCTCTGGAAACACCATATATTTT,CASSDTPSSGNTIYF
TRBV7-8,16,NA,NA,TRBJ2-1,TGTGCCAGCAGCCTAAAACAGGGACCGACCTACAATGAGCAGTTCTTC,CASSLKQGPTYNEQFF
TRBV4-2,14,NA,few,TRBJ2-1,TGTGCCAGCAAAGAGCGGAGCTCCTACAATGAGCAGTTCTTC,CASKERSSYNEQFF
TRBV9,16,NA,NA,TRBJ2-1,TGTGCCAGCAGCGTAGGAACAGGGTTATTGGACAATGAGCAGTTCTTC,CASSVGTGLLDNEQFF
TRBV15,15,TRBD1,NA,TRBJ1-3,TGTGCCACCAGCAGGCAGACAGGGAGAGGAAACACCATATATTTT,CATSRQTGRGNTIYF
TRBV6-1,15,NA,NA,TRBJ2-7,TGTGCCAGCAGTCGTGCGGTTGGACGGTCCTCCGAGCAGTACTTC,CASSRAVGRSSEQYF
TRBV6-1,14,NA,NA,TRBJ2-7,TGTGCCAGCAGCCAGTCCGGGGGAACCTACGAGCAGTACTTC,CASSQSGGTYEQYF
TRBV9,13,NA,NA,TRBJ1-4,TGTGCCAGCAGCGTCGGATTAGGTGAAAAACTGTTTTTT,CASSVGLGEKLFF
TRBV14,16,NA,NA,TRBJ2-5,TGTGCCAGCAGCCCAGGATTTACTAAGGGGGAAGAGACCCAGTACTTC,CASSPGFTKGEETQYF
TRBV27,15,NA,NA,TRBJ1-5,TGTGCCAGCACCATCAAATTTGGACAGAATCAGCCCCAGCATTTT,CASTIKFGQNQPQHF
TRBV6-1,18,TRBD1,NA,TRBJ2-6,TGTGCCAGCAGTGAAGTTGGTCAGGGGGTCGCTGGGGCCAACGTCCTGACTTTC,CASSEVGQGVAGANVLTF
TRBV5-1,14,TRBD2,once,TRBJ2-1,TGCGCCAGCAGCTTACCGGGACTAGCGTTTGAGCAGTTCTTC,CASSLPGLAFEQFF
TRBV5-1,17,NA,NA,TRBJ2-3,TGCGCCAGCAGCCGGCCCCCGAGGCGAGCGCCGACAGATACGCAGTATTTT,CASSRPPRRAPTDTQYF
TRBV6-1,14,NA,NA,TRBJ2-3,TGTGCCAGCACAAGGCCAGGACTCACAGATACGCAGTATTTT,CASTRPGLTDTQYF
TRBV14,13,TRBD1,NA,TRBJ1-2,TGTGCCAGCAGCCCTCAGGGGGCCTATGGCTACACCTTC,CASSPQGAYGYTF
TRBV11-2,18,TRBD2,NA,TRBJ2-1,TGTGCCAGCAGCTTAGTTCCTCTCACTAGCGGGTCAGGCAATGAGCAGTTCTTC,CASSLVPLTSGSGNEQFF
TRBV25-1,15,NA,many,TRBJ2-7,TGTGCCAGCAGTGAATCCGAGGGTGTTGCCTACGAGCAGTACTTC,CASSESEGVAYEQYF
TRBV6-5,15,NA,NA,TRBJ1-1,TGTGCCAGCAGTTACTCGGGGGGCGGTGACACTGAAGCTTTCTTT,CASSYSGGGDTEAFF
TRBV10-3,15,NA,NA,TRBJ1-5,TGTGCCATCAGCCAGGACTCTGGAGGTAATCAGCCCCAGCATTTT,CAISQDSGGNQPQHF
TRBV2,14,NA,NA,TRBJ1-5,TGTGCCAGCAGTAAAGCGGGTTTCGGTCAGCCCCAGCATTTT,CASSKAGFGQPQHF
TRBV18,16,TRBD1,NA,TRBJ2-1,TGTGCCAGCTCACTTACCGGGACAGGGGTCTACAATGAGCAGTTCTTC,CASSLTGTGVYNEQFF
TRBV12-2,17,NA,NA,TRBJ2-2,TGTGCAAGTCGCCGCCCCATTTGCGGGAGTACGTCCGGGGAGCTGTTTTTT,CASRRPICGSTSGELFF
TRBV6-5,15,TRBD1,few,TRBJ2-7,TGTGCCAGCAGTTACTCCCCGGGACAGCCCTACGAGCAGTACTTC,CASSYSPGQPYEQYF
TRBV9,14,NA,NA,TRBJ2-7,TGTGCCAGCAGCGTAAGTGTAGATAGGTACGAGCAGTACTTC,CASSVSVDRYEQYF
TRBV6-1,16,NA,NA,TRBJ2-7,TGTGCCAGCAGTGGATCAAGCGTAAGGCGGCCCTCCGAGCAGTACTTC,CASSGSSVRRPSEQYF
TRBV23-1,15,TRBD2,NA,TRBJ2-7,TGCGCCGGCCCCCGTAATAGCGGGAGGTCCCACGAGCAGTACTTC,CAGPRNSGRSHEQYF
TRBV14,16,NA,many,TRBJ2-3,TGTGCCAGCAGCCAAGGTGGCGGGATTAACGCAGATACGCAGTATTTT,CASSQGGGINADTQYF
TRBV27,14,NA,NA,TRBJ1-5,TGTGCCAGCTCGGGACGGCTAAGCAATCAGCCCCAGCATTTT,CASSGRLSNQPQHF
TRBV10-1,15,NA,NA,TRBJ2-7,TGCGCCAGCAGTGAGACAGGGTTCGGCATCGACGAGCAGTACTTC,CASSETGFGIDEQYF
TRBV6-1,13,TRBD1,NA,TRBJ1-2,TGTGCCAGCAGTGTACAGGGGGCCGATGGCTACACCTTC,CASSVQGADGYTF
TRBV19,14,NA,few,TRBJ1-2,TGTGCCAGTAGTATATCGCCTACTCCCTATGGCTACACCTTC,CASSISPTPYGYTF